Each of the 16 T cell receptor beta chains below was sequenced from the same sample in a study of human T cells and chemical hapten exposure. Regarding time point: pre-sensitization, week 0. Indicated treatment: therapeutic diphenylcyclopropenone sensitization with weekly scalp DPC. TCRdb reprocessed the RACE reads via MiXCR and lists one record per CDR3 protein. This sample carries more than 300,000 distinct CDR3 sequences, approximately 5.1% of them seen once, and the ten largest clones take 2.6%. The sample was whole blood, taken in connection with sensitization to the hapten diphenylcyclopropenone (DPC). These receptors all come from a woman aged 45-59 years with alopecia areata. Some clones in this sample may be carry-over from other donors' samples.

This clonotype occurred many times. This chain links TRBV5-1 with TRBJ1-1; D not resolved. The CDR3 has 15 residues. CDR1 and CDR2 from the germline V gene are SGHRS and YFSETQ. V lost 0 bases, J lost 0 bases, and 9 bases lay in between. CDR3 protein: CASSLVPGLNTEAFF. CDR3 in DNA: TGCGCCAGCAGCTTGGTTCCCGGCCTGAACACTGAAGCTTTCTTT.

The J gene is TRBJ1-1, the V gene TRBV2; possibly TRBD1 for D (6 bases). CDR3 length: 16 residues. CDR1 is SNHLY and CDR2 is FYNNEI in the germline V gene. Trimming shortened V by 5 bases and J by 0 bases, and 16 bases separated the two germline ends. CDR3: CASSSQGLAMNTEAFF. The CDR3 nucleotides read TGTGCCAGCAGTTCGCAGGGGTTGGCAATGAACACTGAAGCTTTCTTT.

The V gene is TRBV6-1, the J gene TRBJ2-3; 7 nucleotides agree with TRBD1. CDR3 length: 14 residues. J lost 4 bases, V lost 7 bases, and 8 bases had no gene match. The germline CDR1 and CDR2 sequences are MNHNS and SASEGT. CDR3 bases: TGTGCCAGCAATTACAGGGGAATCTCAGATACGCAGTATTTT. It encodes CASNYRGISDTQYF.

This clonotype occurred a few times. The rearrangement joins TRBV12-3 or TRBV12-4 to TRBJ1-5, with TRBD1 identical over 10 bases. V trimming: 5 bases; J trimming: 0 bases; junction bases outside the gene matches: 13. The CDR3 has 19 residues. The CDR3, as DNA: TGTGCCAGCAGTAGCACCGGGACAGGGGCAAGTTATAGCAATCAGCCCCAGCATTTT. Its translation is CASSSTGTGASYSNQPQHF.

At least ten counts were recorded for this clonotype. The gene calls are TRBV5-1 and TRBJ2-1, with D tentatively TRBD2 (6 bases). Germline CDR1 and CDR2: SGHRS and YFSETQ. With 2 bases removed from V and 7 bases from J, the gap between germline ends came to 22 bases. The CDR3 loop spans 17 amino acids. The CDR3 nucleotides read TGCGCCAGCAGCTTTCATCGTCGGACCCCGGAGGGAAATGAGCAGTTCTTC. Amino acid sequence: CASSFHRRTPEGNEQFF.

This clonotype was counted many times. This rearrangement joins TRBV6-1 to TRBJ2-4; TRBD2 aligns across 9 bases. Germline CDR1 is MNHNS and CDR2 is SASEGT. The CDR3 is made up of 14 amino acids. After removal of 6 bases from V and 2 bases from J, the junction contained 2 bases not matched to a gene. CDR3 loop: CASSGLATKNIQYF. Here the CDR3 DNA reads TGTGCCAGCAGCGGACTAGCGACCAAAAACATTCAGTACTTC.

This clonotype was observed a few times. CDR3 nucleotide sequence: TGCAGTGCTAGAGACGGGTATAAAGACACCTTC. This gives the protein CSARDGYKDTF. The chain uses TRBV20-1 and TRBJ1-2; D is unclear. This CDR3 contains 11 residues. The germline V gene encodes CDR1 DFQATT and CDR2 SNEGSKA (reference sequence). V lost 0 bases to trimming and J lost 12 bases, with 11 bases between them.

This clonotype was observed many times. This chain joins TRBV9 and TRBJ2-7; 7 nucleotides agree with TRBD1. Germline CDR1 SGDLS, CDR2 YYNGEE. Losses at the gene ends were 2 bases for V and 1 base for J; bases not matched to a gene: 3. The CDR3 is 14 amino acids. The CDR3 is CASSVNRGSYEQYF. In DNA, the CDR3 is TGTGCCAGCAGCGTTAACAGGGGTTCCTACGAGCAGTACTTC.

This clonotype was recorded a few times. In DNA, the CDR3 is TGTGCCAGCAGTTTGGGGTATCGGATCGCTGAAGCTTTCTTT. Translated, it gives CASSLGYRIAEAFF. The chain is built from TRBV6-5 and TRBJ1-1; D is unclear. V lost 4 bases and J lost 6, with 15 bases in between. The CDR3 totals 14 residues. Germline V CDR1 and CDR2: MNHEY, SVGAGI.

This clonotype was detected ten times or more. CDR3 coding DNA: TGCAGTGCTAGAGTCGGGATCGGGAACACCGGGGAGCTGTTTTTT. Its translation: CSARVGIGNTGELFF. V usage is TRBV20-1 and J usage is TRBJ2-2; D possibly corresponds to TRBD2 (5 bases). The CDR3 sequence is 15 residues long. From germline, CDR1 is DFQATT and CDR2 SNEGSKA (reference sequence). With 1 base removed from V and 1 base from J, the gap between germline ends came to 10 bases.

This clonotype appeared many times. CDR3 DNA: TGTGCCAGCAGCTTGACTCTCGAAGTAGAGACCCAGTACTTC. Translating gives CASSLTLEVETQYF. The gene calls are TRBV7-9 and TRBJ2-5; D gene uncertain. V lost 3 bases to trimming and J lost 4 bases, with 12 bases between them. The germline gives CDR1 SEHNR, CDR2 FQNEAQ (reference sequence). This CDR3 contains 14 residues.

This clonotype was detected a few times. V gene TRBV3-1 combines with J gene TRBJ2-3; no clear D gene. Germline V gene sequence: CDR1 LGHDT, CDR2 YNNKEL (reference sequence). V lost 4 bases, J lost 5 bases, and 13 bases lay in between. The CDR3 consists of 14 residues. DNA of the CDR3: TGTGCCAGCAGCCCCGGACGCTCTGGAGATACGCAGTATTTT. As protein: CASSPGRSGDTQYF.

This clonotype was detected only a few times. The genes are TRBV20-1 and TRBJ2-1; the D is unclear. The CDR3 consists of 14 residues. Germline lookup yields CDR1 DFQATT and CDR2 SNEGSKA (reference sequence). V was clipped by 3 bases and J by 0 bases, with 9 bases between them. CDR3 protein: CSARGSSSYNEQFF. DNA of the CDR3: TGCAGTGCTAGGGGCTCTAGCTCCTACAATGAGCAGTTCTTC.

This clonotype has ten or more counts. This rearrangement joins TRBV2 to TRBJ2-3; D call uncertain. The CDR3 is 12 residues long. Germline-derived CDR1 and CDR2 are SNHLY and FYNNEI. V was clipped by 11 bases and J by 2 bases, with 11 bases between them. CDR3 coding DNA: TGTGCCGGTATGGACCTCACAGATACGCAGTATTTT. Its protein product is CAGMDLTDTQYF.

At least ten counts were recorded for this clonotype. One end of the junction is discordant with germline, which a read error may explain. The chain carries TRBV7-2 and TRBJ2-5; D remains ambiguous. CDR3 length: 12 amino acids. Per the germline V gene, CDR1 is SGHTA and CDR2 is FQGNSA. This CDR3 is CASSLGREKRHF. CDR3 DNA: TGTGCCAGCAGCTTAGGCCGCGAGAAAAGGCACTTC.

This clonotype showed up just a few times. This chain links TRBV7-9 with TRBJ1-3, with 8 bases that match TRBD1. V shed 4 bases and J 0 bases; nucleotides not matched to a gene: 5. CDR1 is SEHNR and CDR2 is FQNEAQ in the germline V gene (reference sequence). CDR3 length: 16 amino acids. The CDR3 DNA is TGTGCCAGCAGCTCGGACAGGGAAAGCTCTGGAAACACCATATATTTT. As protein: CASSSDRESSGNTIYF.